The 12 T cell receptor beta chains below all came from one sample that was sequenced in a study of T cell responses to AZD1222 COVID-19 vaccine. The repertoire was sequenced with immunoSEQ multiplex PCR; TCRdb's copy has only in-frame clones and lacks some. This sample yields about 130,000 clones, of which approximately 90% are seen a single time; 1.5% to 2% belongs to the top ten. The sample in question was peripheral blood, obtained on day 0 of AZD1222 vaccination. The source of these receptors is an adult in good health.

This chain joins TRBV6-2 or TRBV6-3 and TRBJ2-2, with D unresolved. V was cut by 0 bases and J by 7 bases, with 6 bases left in between. The CDR3 sequence is 13 residues long. Per the germline V gene, CDR1 is MNHEY and CDR2 is SVGEGT. CDR3: CASSYSTFGELFF. CDR3 nucleotide sequence: TGTGCCAGCAGTTACTCGACATTCGGGGAGCTGTTTTTT.

This chain joins TRBV7-7 and TRBJ2-5, with 9 bases lining up with TRBD2. Unmatched junction bases numbered 9, after V lost 5 bases and J lost 2 bases. Germline V lookup: CDR1 SSHAT, CDR2 FNYEAQ (reference sequence). The CDR3 spans 16 residues. CDR3 loop: CASSASGTSRQETQYF. The CDR3 DNA is TGTGCCAGCAGCGCATCCGGGACTAGCCGACAAGAGACCCAGTACTTC.

The chain uses TRBV15 and TRBJ1-1, with a possible D match to TRBD1 (5 bases). This CDR3 contains 15 residues. CDR1 and CDR2 from the germline V gene are LNHNV and YYDKDF (reference sequence). Trimming took 0 bases from V and 0 from J, leaving 8 bases between them. The CDR3 DNA is TGTGCCACCAGCAGAGATGCAGGGATGAACACTGAAGCTTTCTTT. This gives the protein CATSRDAGMNTEAFF.

V and J are TRBV10-3 and TRBJ1-3; D is ambiguous. Germline CDR1 ENHRY, CDR2 SYGVKD. Trimming shortened V by 10 bases and J by 0 bases, and 10 bases separated the two germline ends. This CDR3 has 13 amino acids. CDR3 in amino acids: CASNGFSGNTIYF. The CDR3 bases are TGTGCCAGTAATGGGTTCTCTGGAAACACCATATATTTT.

This clone has a handful of counts. The rearrangement uses TRBV18 and TRBJ2-2, with a weak D call TRBD1 (6 bases). This CDR3 is built from 17 residues. The germline V gene has CDR1 KGHSH and CDR2 LQKENI. V was shortened by 4 bases and J by 0 bases, with 15 bases between the two germline ends. For the CDR3, the DNA is TGTGCCAGCTCACTCCGACAGGCTAAAGCGAACACCGGGGAGCTGTTTTTT. This encodes CASSLRQAKANTGELFF.

The rearrangement joins TRBV29-1 to TRBJ2-7, with TRBD2 identical over 12 bases. The CDR3 extends over 20 amino acids. Unmatched junction bases numbered 20, after V lost 4 bases and J lost 1 base. Per germline, CDR1 SQVTM and CDR2 ANQGSEA. CDR3 nucleotide sequence: TGCAGCGTTGTAGTCCCATTTCGAGCTAGCGGGGGGGAAGAATCCTACGAGCAGTACTTC. This codes for CSVVVPFRASGGEESYEQYF.

This chain links TRBV6-5 with TRBJ2-6, with 7 bases identical to TRBD1. The germline V gene encodes CDR1 MNHEY and CDR2 SVGAGI. The length of the CDR3 is 16 residues. The V segment lost 4 bases and the J segment 1 base; nucleotides outside the gene matches: 4. The CDR3 is CASSSRQGSGANVLTF. CDR3 nucleotides: TGTGCCAGCAGTTCACGACAGGGATCTGGGGCCAACGTCCTGACTTTC.

CDR3 DNA sequence: TGTGCCAGCAGCAAACTAGCGGGAGGGTTGGGTGAGCAGTTCTTC. It yields the protein CASSKLAGGLGEQFF. The gene calls are TRBV7-7 and TRBJ2-1; the match to TRBD2 covers 13 bases. With 5 bases clipped from V and 9 bases from J, the junction kept 7 bases outside the gene matches. The CDR3 spans 15 residues. Germline lookup yields CDR1 SSHAT and CDR2 FNYEAQ (reference sequence).

The chain combines TRBV4-1 with TRBJ2-7; tentative D call: TRBD2 (5 bases). Trimming shortened V by 3 bases and J by 1 base, and 10 bases separated the two germline ends. The CDR3 contains 14 residues. The V gene's germline CDR1 is MGHRA and CDR2 YSYEKL. The CDR3 is CASSHASRSYEQYF. The CDR3 DNA sequence: TGCGCCAGCAGCCATGCTAGCCGTTCCTACGAGCAGTACTTC.

This clone was recorded only once. The chain has TRBV11-2 and TRBJ1-2; D call uncertain. Trimming shortened V by 3 bases and J by 4 bases, and 9 bases separated the two germline ends. The CDR3 loop spans 13 amino acids. Per germline, CDR1 SGHAT and CDR2 FQNNGV. The CDR3 DNA is TGTGCCAGCAGCTTGGCCATCACCTATGGCTACACCTTC. Translating gives CASSLAITYGYTF.

The V call is TRBV7-2, the J call TRBJ1-5, with D unclear. This CDR3 is built from 19 residues. V gave up 1 base and J gave up 3 bases, with 22 bases separating them. Germline V gives CDR1 SGHTA, CDR2 FQGNSA. The CDR3 is CASSLGTRKLGNVNQPQHF. The CDR3 region has the DNA TGTGCCAGCAGCTTAGGAACCCGTAAGCTCGGCAATGTCAATCAGCCCCAGCATTTT.

V and J are TRBV7-9 and TRBJ2-7, with D possibly TRBD2 on 5 matching bases. The ends were cut back, 7 bases at V and 1 base at J, with 11 bases in the middle. The CDR3 is 13 amino acids. Germline V gene lookup returns CDR1 SEHNR and CDR2 FQNEAQ (reference sequence). The CDR3 nucleotides are TGTGCCAGCACCCGGGGATCTTCCTACGAGCAGTACTTC. It codes for CASTRGSSYEQYF.